This T cell receptor beta chain was recovered during a study of T cells in Graves' hyperthyroidism and ophthalmopathy. Overall study findings and caveats: Within blood appeared most thyroid clonotypes that had expanded above 0.001. The model identified upcoming ophthalmopathy a median approximately six months ahead of onset.

Any patient presenting with uncontrolled infection, other autoimmune disease, pregnancy or lactation was left out. Each diagnosis drew on symptoms, thyroxine, TRAb, thyroid ultrasound and orbital computed tomography findings. The V gene's germline CDR1 is SQVTM and CDR2 ANQGSEA. The CDR3 has 13 amino acids. V shed 3 bases and J shed 4 bases, with 12 bases lying between them. Researchers took RNA transcripts and amplified the TCR beta CDR3 regions from them. TCR CDR3 underwent first-round RT-PCR with the HTBI primer set. TCRdb used MiXCR to reprocess the multiplex PCR reads, holding one entry per CDR3 protein. The sample contains 550,000 to 600,000 distinct CDR3 sequences, around 45% of which appear only once. This clonotype was counted ten times or more. Its antigen is not known.

What was sequenced was peripheral blood or thyroid tissue (not recorded which). The sequence was obtained from an adult woman with Graves' disease, either hyperthyroidism or ophthalmopathy (not recorded which). V is TRBV29-1 and J is TRBJ2-5; possibly TRBD1 for D (6 bases). The CDR3 region is CSVDGRGGETQYF. Written as DNA, the CDR3 is TGCAGCGTTGATGGCAGGGGCGGAGAGACCCAGTACTTC. Full variable domain (missing parts from reference TRBV29-1 and TRBJ2-5): SAVISQKPSRDICQRGTSLTIQCQVDSQVTMMFWYRQQPGQSLTLIATANQGSEATYESGFVIDKFPISRPNLTFSTLTVSNMSPEDSSIYLCSVDGRGGETQYFGPGTRLLVL.